One sample yielded the 5 T cell receptor beta chains listed below, sequenced in a study of regulatory T cells in long-lasting Graves disease. Time point here: newly diagnosed GD, antithyroid drugs for less than 3 months. Extracted RNA from PBMCs served as the source of the TCR library. HTBI primers from iRepertoire and Arm-PCR of CDR3 regions yielded the TCR beta libraries. TCRdb reprocessed the multiplex PCR reads with MiXCR, giving one entry per CDR3 protein. The table lists hundreds of thousands of distinct CDR3 sequences, approximately 15% of them singletons. The sample was also linked to a second study, of T cells in Graves' hyperthyroidism and ophthalmopathy.

Here the sequenced sample was peripheral blood mononuclear cells (PBMCs), taken at new diagnosis, from a patient treated with antithyroid drugs. Source of these receptors: a woman aged 30 to 39 with Graves disease.

This clonotype was recorded many times. The rearrangement uses TRBV2 and TRBJ1-4; no clear D gene. Germline-derived CDR1 and CDR2 are SNHLY and FYNNEI. V dropped 7 bases and J dropped 7 bases, with 19 bases sitting between them. The CDR3 totals 15 residues. The CDR3 bases are TGTGCCAGCATGTGGGAAGTTTACGGAAGTGAAAAACTGTTTTTT. Residues: CASMWEVYGSEKLFF.

The chain has TRBV20-1 and TRBJ2-7, with a tentative D call TRBD1 (6 bases). V was pared by 0 bases and J by 7 bases, with 16 bases between. This CDR3 spans 14 amino acids. CDR1 and CDR2 from the germline V gene are DFQATT and SNEGSKA (reference sequence). This chain's CDR3 is CSARDIAGVGEQYF. CDR3 bases: TGCAGTGCTAGAGATATCGCAGGGGTGGGAGAGCAGTACTTC.

Many counts were recorded for this clonotype. The chain joins TRBV29-1 to TRBJ1-4, with D possibly matching TRBD1 (5 bases). V dropped 8 bases and J dropped 5 bases, with 18 bases sitting between them. The V gene's germline CDR1 is SQVTM and CDR2 ANQGSEA. This CDR3 is 14 amino acids long. The CDR3 nucleotides are TGCAGCTCTTCGGAAGGGACGGGGAATGAAAAACTGTTTTTT. It encodes CSSSEGTGNEKLFF.

This clonotype has a handful of counts. This chain links TRBV10-3 with TRBJ2-1; 14 positions match TRBD2. The CDR3 length is 16 residues. The junction had 9 bases not matched to a gene; V was cut back by 6 bases and J by 8 bases. Germline V gene sequence: CDR1 ENHRY, CDR2 SYGVKD. CDR3 amino acids: CAISPGLAGAIDEQFF. The CDR3 coding sequence is TGTGCCATCAGCCCGGGACTAGCGGGAGCAATTGATGAGCAGTTCTTC.

In the case of this clonotype: The junction and the germline gene differ at one end; a read error may be behind it. This chain uses TRBV6-2 or TRBV6-3 with TRBJ2-1, with D perhaps TRBD2 (6 bases). This CDR3 has 13 residues. Germline CDR1 MNHEY, CDR2 SVGEGT. The CDR3 DNA reads TGTGCCATGGCGGGATCAAGGGGCAATGAGCAATTCTTC. Its protein product is CAMAGSRGNEQFF.